The 13 T cell receptor beta chains below were found in one sample sequenced in a study of cytomegalovirus exposure and HLA in healthy donors. PCR amplification relied on 60 Vbeta primers (plus 13 Jbeta primers). The protocol was immunoSEQ multiplex PCR, while the TCRdb copy is restricted to in-frame clones and leaves out a portion. The data hold about 120,000 clones, with approximately 80% observed a single time. Material: PBMCs. These receptors originate from a female donor in good health and CMV-seronegative.

The gene calls are TRBV28 and TRBJ2-2; tentatively, D is TRBD2 (5 bases). From germline, CDR1 is MDHEN and CDR2 SYDVKM. The CDR3 has 14 residues. V shed 3 bases and J shed 3 bases, with 8 bases lying between them. The CDR3, as DNA: TGTGCCAGCAGTTTCGGACTTCACACCGGGGAGCTGTTTTTT. Its protein is CASSFGLHTGELFF.

The chain is built from TRBV7-6 and TRBJ2-5; D may be TRBD2 (5 bases). Trimming shortened V by 4 bases and J by 5 bases, and 14 bases separated the two germline ends. Germline V gene sequence: CDR1 SGHVS, CDR2 FNYEAQ. The CDR3 has 14 residues. CDR3 residues: CASSSSEGTETQYF. The CDR3 nucleotides are TGTGCCAGCAGCTCCAGCGAGGGTACGGAGACCCAGTACTTC.

The chain is built from TRBV19 and TRBJ2-2; D gene unclear. Trimming left V 3 bases short and J 7 bases short, with 6 bases between. Germline CDR1 reads LNHDA; CDR2 reads SQIVND (reference sequence). The CDR3 contains 12 residues. The CDR3: CASSIAIGELFF. The CDR3 region has the DNA TGTGCCAGTAGTATCGCTATCGGGGAGCTGTTTTTT.

This chain uses TRBV29-1 with TRBJ2-1; TRBD2 agrees at 8 bases. From germline, CDR1 is SQVTM and CDR2 ANQGSEA. After removal of 7 bases from V and 8 bases from J, the junction contained 4 bases not matched to a gene. The CDR3 is made up of 11 amino acids. CDR3 bases: TGCAGCGGATTTAGCGGGGATGAGCAGTTCTTC. Translation: CSGFSGDEQFF.

This chain links TRBV6-4 with TRBJ1-2; D gene ambiguous. The CDR3 totals 12 residues. The V end was cut by 4 bases, the J end by 1 base, with 4 bases between. Germline V gives CDR1 MRHNA, CDR2 SNTAGT. CDR3 sequence reads: CASSVSNYGYTF. The CDR3 DNA reads TGTGCCAGCAGTGTCAGTAACTATGGCTACACCTTC.

This clone was picked up one time. The chain is built from TRBV5-1 and TRBJ2-5; 9 nucleotides line up with TRBD1. The CDR3 has 15 residues. The V segment lost 4 bases and the J segment 2 bases; nucleotides outside the gene matches: 6. Germline V CDR1 and CDR2: SGHRS, YFSETQ. The CDR3 DNA follows: TGCGCCAGCAGCAGGACGGGACAGGGACAAGAGACCCAGTACTTC. Amino acid sequence: CASSRTGQGQETQYF.

The V call is TRBV4-1, the J call TRBJ2-7; D is possibly TRBD2 (6 bases). The CDR3 spans 16 residues. Trimming pared 0 bases from V and 1 base from J, leaving 13 bases between. The germline gives CDR1 MGHRA, CDR2 YSYEKL. For the CDR3, the DNA is TGCGCCAGCAGCCAAGATCGTTGGAGCGGGTCCTACGAGCAGTACTTC. It codes for CASSQDRWSGSYEQYF.

The chain combines TRBV7-2 with TRBJ1-1; D is uncertain. From germline, CDR1 is SGHTA and CDR2 FQGNSA. The CDR3 runs 11 residues. Deletions cut 5 bases from V and 5 bases from J, with 6 bases between. CDR3 bases: TGTGCCAGCAGCCCAGGTACTGAAGCTTTCTTT. Translation: CASSPGTEAFF.

The chain has TRBV2 and TRBJ2-2; D gene unclear. The CDR3 contains 15 residues. Per germline, CDR1 SNHLY and CDR2 FYNNEI. Deletions cut 7 bases from V and 0 bases from J, with 12 bases between. The CDR3 sequence: CASKESSANTGELFF. CDR3 coding DNA: TGTGCCAGCAAAGAATCCAGCGCGAACACCGGGGAGCTGTTTTTT.

The DNA for the CDR3 is TGTGCCACCCCCCCGGGACAGGGGGCCGGTGAAGCTTTCTTT. Its translation is CATPPGQGAGEAFF. The rearrangement links TRBV27 to TRBJ1-1; the match to TRBD1 covers 12 bases. The germline V gene has CDR1 MNHEY and CDR2 SMNVEV (reference sequence). Trimming cost V 10 bases and J 7 bases; bases outside gene matches: 10. This CDR3 region has 14 residues.

V and J are TRBV19 and TRBJ1-5; 7 bases map to TRBD1. V dropped 8 bases and J dropped 3; count of bases not matched to a gene: 4. Germline lookup yields CDR1 LNHDA and CDR2 SQIVND (reference sequence). This CDR3 spans 13 amino acids. The CDR3: CASGDSFNQPQHF. The CDR3 DNA reads TGTGCCAGTGGGGACAGCTTCAATCAGCCCCAGCATTTT.

In this sample, this clone turned up once. The chain employs TRBV5-1 and TRBJ2-5, with D perhaps matching TRBD2 (6 bases). The CDR3 extends over 16 amino acids. The germline CDR1 and CDR2 sequences are SGHRS and YFSETQ. Trimming removed 4 bases from V and 5 bases from J, with 21 bases in between. The CDR3 region is CASSQTTSGGIETQYF. The CDR3 nucleotides read TGCGCCAGCAGCCAAACCACCTCGGGCGGGATTGAGACCCAGTACTTC.

The gene calls are TRBV10-3 and TRBJ2-1; 8 positions match TRBD2. Unmatched junction bases numbered 24, after V lost 10 bases and J lost 7 bases. CDR1 is ENHRY, CDR2 SYGVKD, per germline. The CDR3 runs to 18 residues. The CDR3 bases are TGTGCCACGAGAATACAGATCACCGGGACTAGTACTTTAAATGAGCAGTTCTTC. It codes for CATRIQITGTSTLNEQFF.